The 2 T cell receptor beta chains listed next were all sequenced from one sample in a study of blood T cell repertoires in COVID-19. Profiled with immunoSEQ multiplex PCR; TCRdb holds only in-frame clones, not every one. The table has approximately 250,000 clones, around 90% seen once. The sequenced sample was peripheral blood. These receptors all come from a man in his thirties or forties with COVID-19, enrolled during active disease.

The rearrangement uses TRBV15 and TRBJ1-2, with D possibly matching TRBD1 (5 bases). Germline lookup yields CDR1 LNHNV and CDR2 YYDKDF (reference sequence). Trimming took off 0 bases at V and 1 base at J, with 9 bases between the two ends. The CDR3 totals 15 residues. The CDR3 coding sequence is TGTGCCACCAGCAGAGATGGCGACAGTAACTATGGCTACACCTTC. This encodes CATSRDGDSNYGYTF.

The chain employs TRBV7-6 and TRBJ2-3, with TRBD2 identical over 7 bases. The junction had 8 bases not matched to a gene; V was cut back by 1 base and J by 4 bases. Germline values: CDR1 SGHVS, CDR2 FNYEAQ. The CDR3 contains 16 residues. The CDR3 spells CASSLGRGVRSDTQYF. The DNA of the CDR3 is TGTGCCAGCAGCTTAGGCCGGGGGGTTAGGTCAGATACGCAGTATTTT.